The 9 T cell receptor beta chains presented below share a single source sample, sequenced in a study of identifying expanded T cells in peripheral blood. Sequenced by immunoSEQ multiplex PCR; TCRdb stores in-frame clones only, minus some. This table holds 90,000 to 95,000 clones, approximately 88% found once. Sequencing used blood. Receptor source: a person between 18 and 69 years old in good health.

This chain joins TRBV14 and TRBJ2-1, with 8 positions matching TRBD1. The CDR3 is 15 residues long. Looked up from germline, CDR1 is SGHDN and CDR2 is FVKESK. Trimming at V came to 4 bases and at J to 8 bases, leaving 10 bases not matched to a gene. CDR3: CASSPGQGVVHEQFF. In DNA, the CDR3 is TGTGCCAGCAGCCCAGGACAGGGAGTAGTTCATGAGCAGTTCTTC.

The V call is TRBV7-3, the J call TRBJ2-1, with 12 bases fitting TRBD2. Looked up from germline, CDR1 is SGHTA and CDR2 is FQGTGA. The ends lost 5 bases at V and 6 bases at J; junction bases unmatched: 5. CDR3 length equals 15 residues. The CDR3 region has the DNA TGTGCCAGCAGCCCTACTAGCGGGGGGTTCAATGAGCAGTTCTTC. Translating gives CASSPTSGGFNEQFF.

V gene TRBV19 combines with J gene TRBJ1-2; the D is unclear. Germline lookup yields CDR1 LNHDA and CDR2 SQIVND (reference sequence). This CDR3 comprises 14 residues. V lost 4 bases and J lost 2, with 11 bases in between. Written as DNA, the CDR3 is TGTGCCAGTAGTACCCCGAGACAAAACTATGGCTACACCTTC. It yields the protein CASSTPRQNYGYTF.

This clone appeared once. The chain has TRBV2 and TRBJ1-1; D uncertain. Trimming removed 2 bases from V and 0 bases from J, with 10 bases in between. This CDR3 contains 15 residues. The germline gives CDR1 SNHLY, CDR2 FYNNEI. The chain's CDR3 is CASSEFLVVNTEAFF. The CDR3, as DNA: TGTGCCAGCAGTGAATTTTTGGTTGTGAACACTGAAGCTTTCTTT.

This clone was observed a few times. This chain connects TRBV19 to TRBJ2-7; TRBD2 matches 12 bases. CDR3 size: 17 residues. Germline CDR1 LNHDA, CDR2 SQIVND (reference sequence). V was clipped by 5 bases and J by 1 base; unmatched bases: 9. In nucleotides, the CDR3 is TGTGCCAGTAGTCGTCTAGCGGGAGGGCCTGGGTCCTACGAGCAGTACTTC. Translating it yields CASSRLAGGPGSYEQYF. The entire variable domain, with the rest obtained from reference TRBV19 and TRBJ2-7, is as follows: DGGITQSPKYLFRKEGQNVTLSCEQNLNHDAMYWYRQDPGQGLRLIYYSQIVNDFQKGDIAEGYSVSREKKESFPLTVTSAQKNPTAFYLCASSRLAGGPGSYEQYFGPGTRLTVT.

The chain employs TRBV30 and TRBJ1-5, with 7 bases that match TRBD1. Per the germline V gene, CDR1 is GTSNPN and CDR2 is SVGIG (reference sequence). The CDR3 spans 13 residues. Trimming removed 5 bases from V and 4 bases from J; junction bases left unmatched: 5. The CDR3, as DNA: TGTGCCTGGTCCGGGACAGTGAATCAGCCCCAGCATTTT. This gives the protein CAWSGTVNQPQHF.

The chain's CDR3 is CAWSVGLVNYGYTF. CDR3 sequence (DNA): TGTGCCTGGAGTGTAGGTCTCGTTAACTATGGCTACACCTTC. The chain employs TRBV30 and TRBJ1-2; D is uncertain. The CDR3 has 14 amino acids. Germline values: CDR1 GTSNPN, CDR2 SVGIG (reference sequence). V lost 0 bases, J lost 1 base, and 9 bases lay in between. Full variable domain (rest looked up from reference TRBV30 and TRBJ1-2): SQTIHQWPATLVQPVGSPLSLECTVEGTSNPNLYWYRQAAGRGLQLLFYSVGIGQISSEVPQNLSASRPQDRQFILSSKKLLLSDSGFYLCAWSVGLVNYGYTFGSGTRLTVV.

This chain joins TRBV6-1 and TRBJ1-1; D is unresolved. The length of the CDR3 is 12 residues. Germline V CDR1 and CDR2: MNHNS, SASEGT. V shed 8 bases and J shed 7 bases, with 14 bases lying between them. CDR3 residues: CASSPQAYEAFF. The CDR3 DNA sequence: TGTGCCAGCTCTCCACAAGCGTATGAAGCTTTCTTT.

The chain combines TRBV5-6 with TRBJ2-1; TRBD1 might be the D (6 bases). V shed 4 bases and J shed 2 bases, with 10 bases lying between them. Germline CDR1 is SGHDT and CDR2 is YYEEEE. This CDR3 contains 14 residues. The CDR3 DNA reads as TGTGCCAGCAGCCGTACAGGGACCTACAATGAGCAGTTCTTC. Protein product: CASSRTGTYNEQFF.